This T cell receptor (beta chain) was documented in a study of CD8+CD57+ T cells in acquired aplastic anemia. The TCR beta profiling, which covered VDJ combination and CDR3 sequence, was carried out using genomic DNA as the template. TCRdb independently ran MiXCR on the reads; one entry per CDR3 protein. The sample gives a few hundred thousand distinct CDR3 sequences, under 60% of which show up once; approximately 1.2% is in the top ten. This clonotype was seen ten or more times. Patients chosen for sequencing had shown CD8+CD57+ cell expansion by flow cytometry. The germline V gene encodes CDR1 SGDLS and CDR2 YYNGEE. The CDR3 covers 19 residues. V gave up 2 bases and J gave up 7 bases; unmatched junction bases: 19.

The TCR sequence derives from a human donor with aplastic anemia. Source material: sorted CD4+, CD8+, or CD8+CD57+ T cells (not recorded which) from PBMCs. The rearrangement joins TRBV9 to TRBJ2-1; 9 bases line up with TRBD1. CDR3 loop: CASSVRPSPGQGGENEQFF. CDR3 DNA sequence: TGTGCCAGCAGCGTCAGACCCTCACCGGGACAGGGAGGTGAAAATGAGCAGTTCTTC.